This T cell receptor (beta chain) was sequenced for a study of OX40 agonist ivuxolimab in advanced cancers. The study, taken as a whole, reports: Some of the lowest clonal expansion was seen in partial responders at 0.1-3.0 mg/kg.

Sequenced by immunoSEQ multiplex PCR; TCRdb stores in-frame clones only, minus some. The sample contains more than 60,000 clones, over 60% of which appear only once. Points on this clone: Its antigen is currently unknown. Germline and junction disagree at one end, which may indicate a read error. The same CDR3 also results from other DNA sequences found in this sample.

This CDR3 comprises 13 residues. Germline CDR1 is SNHLY and CDR2 is FYNNEI. This chain connects TRBV2 to TRBJ1-1; D is unclear. This TCR was recovered from an adult with an advanced solid tumor such as melanoma, head and neck, liver or kidney cancer. Material: CD4+ or CD8+ T cells sorted from blood, obtained in a trial of the OX40 agonist ivuxolimab. CDR3: CASSVGGFTEAFF. The CDR3 bases are TGCGCCAGCAGTGTCGGTGGATTCACTGAAGCTTTCTTT.